The 31 T cell receptor beta chains below were found in one sample sequenced in a study of T cell responses to AZD1222 COVID-19 vaccine. TCRdb's copy holds only in-frame clones and misses some; the assay was immunoSEQ multiplex PCR. The sample consists of 150,000 or so clones, approximately 85% of them appearing once. Here the sequenced sample was peripheral blood, taken on day 0 of AZD1222 vaccination. These receptors all stem from an adult in good health.

This clone was recorded once. V gene TRBV3-1 (or the pseudogene TRBV3-2) combines with J gene TRBJ2-7; the match to TRBD2 covers 10 bases. This CDR3 is built from 16 residues. CDR1 is LGHDT, CDR2 YNNKEL, per germline (reference sequence). Unmatched junction bases numbered 6, after V lost 2 bases and J lost 2 bases. CDR3 in amino acids: CASSQSRLAGTYEQYF. The CDR3 DNA sequence: TGTGCCAGCAGCCAATCCAGACTAGCGGGCACCTACGAGCAGTACTTC.

Only one count was recorded for this clone. V usage is TRBV4-2 and J usage is TRBJ1-4; no clear D. V lost 4 bases and J 0 bases, leaving 6 bases between the germline ends. The CDR3 spans 14 residues. Per the germline V gene, CDR1 is LGHNA and CDR2 is YNFKEQ. The CDR3 bases are TGTGCCAGCAGCCTGACACCAACTAATGAAAAACTGTTTTTT. It translates to CASSLTPTNEKLFF.

This clone was detected once. The chain carries TRBV2 and TRBJ2-1; D is tentatively TRBD1 or TRBD2 (5 bases each). Germline V gene data show CDR1 as SNHLY and CDR2 as FYNNEI. CDR3 size: 15 residues. V was pared by 3 bases and J by 3 bases, with 12 bases between. CDR3 residues: CASSDEGWVYNEQFF. The CDR3 nucleotides are TGTGCCAGCAGTGACGAGGGGTGGGTCTACAATGAGCAGTTCTTC. The full variable domain, its missing parts supplied by reference TRBV2 and TRBJ2-1, is EPEVTQTPSHQVTQMGQEVILRCVPISNHLYFYWYRQILGQKVEFLVSFYNNEISEKSEIFDDQFSVERPDGSNFTLKIRSTKLEDSAMYFCASSDEGWVYNEQFFGPGTRLTVL.

In its sample, this clone was seen a few times. For the CDR3, the DNA is TGTGCCAGCAGTTCAAGGGAGACTGGCTACACCTTC. Amino acid sequence: CASSSRETGYTF. The genes are TRBV12-3 or TRBV12-4 and TRBJ1-2; D not certain. The V end was cut by 4 bases, the J end by 7 bases, with 10 bases between. The CDR3 consists of 12 residues.

The rearrangement links TRBV6-5 to TRBJ2-7; a weak D match, TRBD2 (6 bases). Trimming removed 7 bases from V and 1 base from J, with 11 bases in between. Germline CDR1 and CDR2: MNHEY and SVGAGI. This CDR3 is built from 13 residues. The CDR3 loop is CASTGDGSYEQYF. CDR3 DNA sequence: TGTGCCAGCACGGGGGACGGGTCCTACGAGCAGTACTTC.

This chain joins TRBV3-1 (or the pseudogene TRBV3-2) and TRBJ1-2; tentative D call: TRBD1 (5 bases). V shed 2 bases and J shed 8 bases, with 18 bases lying between them. This CDR3 comprises 15 residues. Germline loops: CDR1 LGHDT, CDR2 YNNKEL (reference sequence). The CDR3 loop reads CASSQRGERGQGYTF. CDR3 sequence (DNA): TGTGCCAGCAGCCAAAGGGGAGAGCGGGGTCAGGGCTACACCTTC.

The V call is TRBV30, the J call TRBJ1-2, with D possibly matching TRBD1 (5 bases). This CDR3 has 17 amino acids. From germline, CDR1 is GTSNPN and CDR2 SVGIG (reference sequence). V gave up 5 bases and J gave up 2 bases, with 24 bases separating them. DNA for the CDR3: TGTGCCTGGGACGCCCCCGCTCTGACAGAACTAAACTATGGCTACACCTTC. It yields the protein CAWDAPALTELNYGYTF.

V and J are TRBV9 and TRBJ1-3; TRBD1 might be the D (5 bases). Germline V gives CDR1 SGDLS, CDR2 YYNGEE. V gave up 4 bases and J gave up 4 bases, with 12 bases separating them. The CDR3 covers 14 residues. The DNA of the CDR3 is TGTGCCAGCAGCCCCGGGGGAATCGGAAACACCATATATTTT. Its protein is CASSPGGIGNTIYF.

This chain connects TRBV11-1 to TRBJ2-1; TRBD2 agrees at 7 bases. Trimming cost V 3 bases and J 9 bases; bases outside gene matches: 11. This CDR3 is built from 15 residues. CDR1 and CDR2 from the germline V gene are SGHAT and FQDESV (reference sequence). The CDR3 region is CASSLMGEGRVEQFF. CDR3 nucleotides: TGTGCCAGCAGCTTGATGGGGGAGGGCCGGGTTGAGCAGTTCTTC.

CDR3 bases: TGCGCCAGCAGCTTGGCAGGCTCCTACAATGAGCAGTTCTTC. It is translated as CASSLAGSYNEQFF. This sequence joins TRBV5-1 and TRBJ2-1; D unclear. Looked up from germline, CDR1 is SGHRS and CDR2 is YFSETQ. The CDR3 contains 14 residues. Deletions cut 0 bases from V and 0 bases from J, with 4 bases between.

The chain has TRBV27 and TRBJ1-2; the D is unclear. Germline CDR1 MNHEY, CDR2 SMNVEV (reference sequence). V gave up 5 bases and J gave up 3 bases, with 10 bases separating them. This CDR3 is 13 amino acids long. Here the CDR3 DNA reads TGTGCCAGCAGTGCAGGACGGGACTATGGCTACACCTTC. This codes for CASSAGRDYGYTF.

This clone was observed a single time. The J gene is TRBJ1-2, the V gene TRBV29-1; D remains ambiguous. Germline-derived CDR1 and CDR2 are SQVTM and ANQGSEA. V dropped 3 bases and J dropped 3 bases, with 14 bases sitting between them. CDR3 length equals 14 residues. CDR3 DNA: TGCAGCGTTGAGGGGATCGCCACTTACTATGGCTACACCTTC. The encoded protein is CSVEGIATYYGYTF. Full variable domain (outside the CDR3, taken from reference TRBV29-1 and TRBJ1-2): SAVISQKPSRDICQRGTSLTIQCQVDSQVTMMFWYRQQPGQSLTLIATANQGSEATYESGFVIDKFPISRPNLTFSTLTVSNMSPEDSSIYLCSVEGIATYYGYTFGSGTRLTVV.

This clone was observed once. The chain joins TRBV18 to TRBJ1-6, with unresolved D. CDR1 is KGHSH and CDR2 is LQKENI in the germline V gene. The V gene lost 5 bases and the J gene lost 0 bases, with 8 bases spanning the gap. The CDR3 has 15 amino acids. CDR3 region: CASSVTSSYNSPLHF. CDR3 DNA: TGTGCCAGCTCAGTAACAAGCTCCTATAATTCACCCCTCCACTTT.

The chain employs TRBV27 and TRBJ2-7; D possibly uses TRBD1 or TRBD2 (5 bases each). The germline V gene encodes CDR1 MNHEY and CDR2 SMNVEV (reference sequence). This CDR3 has 13 residues. The germline V and J ends were trimmed by 4 bases and 4 bases, with 11 bases remaining between them. CDR3 loop: CASSWDGGYEQYF. The CDR3 bases are TGTGCCAGCAGTTGGGACGGCGGATACGAGCAGTACTTC.

With regard to this clone: Other DNA variants within this sample encode the same CDR3. The chain links TRBV30 to TRBJ2-5, with D hard to call. The CDR3 has 13 amino acids. Deletions cut 1 base from V and 4 bases from J, with 10 bases between. From germline, CDR1 is GTSNPN and CDR2 SVGIG (reference sequence). CDR3 loop: CAWSGISRETQYF. In DNA, the CDR3 is TGTGCCTGGAGTGGGATCAGCCGAGAGACCCAGTACTTC.

The chain is built from TRBV11-2 and TRBJ1-1, with D perhaps TRBD1 (5 bases). Germline V gene data show CDR1 as SGHAT and CDR2 as FQNNGV. The CDR3 spans 13 residues. V lost 4 bases and J lost 3, with 9 bases in between. The CDR3 nucleotides read TGTGCCAGCAGCTACGTAGGGGACACTGAAGCTTTCTTT. It translates to CASSYVGDTEAFF.

The chain joins TRBV20-1 to TRBJ2-1, with 11 bases lining up with TRBD2. After removal of 3 bases from V and 8 bases from J, the junction contained 18 bases not matched to a gene. The CDR3 totals 18 residues. The germline CDR1 and CDR2 sequences are DFQATT and SNEGSKA (reference sequence). This CDR3 is CSASKGQLGTSGKDEQFF. CDR3 sequence (DNA): TGCAGTGCTAGTAAGGGACAACTTGGGACTAGCGGTAAGGATGAGCAGTTCTTC.

This chain joins TRBV18 and TRBJ2-1, with D perhaps matching TRBD1 (7 bases). This CDR3 has 17 amino acids. Trimming took off 3 bases at V and 8 bases at J, with 23 bases between the two ends. Germline V lookup: CDR1 KGHSH, CDR2 LQKENI. The CDR3 DNA sequence: TGTGCCAGCTCACCTCCGGACAGGACGAAAGCGGGCCATGAGCAGTTCTTC. Encoded protein: CASSPPDRTKAGHEQFF.

The rearrangement uses TRBV5-1 and TRBJ2-5, with TRBD1 matching 8 bases. With 4 bases clipped from V and 5 bases from J, the junction kept 10 bases outside the gene matches. Germline CDR1 and CDR2: SGHRS and YFSETQ. The CDR3 covers 15 residues. The DNA for the CDR3 is TGCGCCAGCAGCGCCCCCCAGGGGGCGGGGGAGACCCAGTACTTC. Its translation: CASSAPQGAGETQYF.

This chain uses TRBV4-2 with TRBJ1-5; weak D call: TRBD1 (6 bases). The CDR3 is 17 residues long. V was trimmed by 0 bases and J by 5 bases, leaving 17 bases between them. The germline CDR1 and CDR2 sequences are LGHNA and YNFKEQ. In DNA form, the CDR3 reads TGTGCCAGCAGCCAAGAATTCTCCAGGGGTGAGGATCAGCCCCAGCATTTT. This encodes CASSQEFSRGEDQPQHF.

The chain links TRBV20-1 to TRBJ1-4; D remains ambiguous. This CDR3 is built from 11 residues. CDR1 and CDR2 (germline): DFQATT, SNEGSKA (reference sequence). For the CDR3, the DNA is TGCAGCAGCGGCACTAATGAAAAACTGTTTTTT. As protein: CSSGTNEKLFF.

The V gene is TRBV19, the J gene TRBJ1-2; 7 nucleotides line up with TRBD1. The trim removed 0 bases at V and 8 bases at J, leaving 6 bases unmatched. CDR1 and CDR2 (germline): LNHDA, SQIVND (reference sequence). The CDR3 extends over 14 amino acids. The CDR3 spells CASSIDRTGDGYTF. The CDR3 coding sequence is TGTGCCAGTAGTATAGACCGTACAGGGGACGGCTACACCTTC.

The rearrangement uses TRBV29-1 and TRBJ2-1; TRBD2 agrees at 11 bases. The CDR3 has 14 residues. The V gene's germline CDR1 is SQVTM and CDR2 ANQGSEA. V lost 6 bases, J lost 6 bases, and 7 bases stayed unmatched. CDR3 in DNA: TGCAGCGTGGCTGTAGCGGGGGGGCGCAATGAGCAGTTCTTC. Translation: CSVAVAGGRNEQFF.

The V gene is TRBV7-9, the J gene TRBJ2-7, with 8 nucleotides matching TRBD1. This CDR3 spans 16 amino acids. J lost 2 bases, V lost 5 bases, and 11 bases had no gene match. Germline lookup yields CDR1 SEHNR and CDR2 FQNEAQ (reference sequence). This CDR3 reads CASSPNWDRTTYEQYF. CDR3 nucleotide sequence: TGTGCCAGCAGCCCAAACTGGGACAGGACGACCTACGAGCAGTACTTC.

The chain joins TRBV9 to TRBJ1-3; D is unclear. Germline-derived CDR1 and CDR2 are SGDLS and YYNGEE. Trimming stripped 0 bases from V and 0 bases from J, with 7 bases between. This CDR3 region has 15 residues. CDR3 amino acids: CASSVAGLSGNTIYF. The CDR3 DNA sequence: TGTGCCAGCAGCGTAGCAGGTCTCTCTGGAAACACCATATATTTT.

As concerns this clone: One end of the junction is discordant with germline, which a read error may explain. The rearrangement uses TRBV5-4 and TRBJ1-6; D unclear. From germline, CDR1 is SGHNT and CDR2 YYREEE (reference sequence). CDR3 length equals 13 residues. The CDR3 sequence: CASTLERGSPLHF. The CDR3 DNA follows: TGTGCCAGCACCTTGGAGAGAGGTTCACCCCTCCACTTT.

This chain links TRBV4-1 with TRBJ2-3, with 9 bases aligning to TRBD2. CDR3 size: 16 residues. The J segment lost 3 bases and the V segment lost 2 bases, leaving 6 bases of the junction unmatched. Germline values: CDR1 MGHRA, CDR2 YSYEKL. As DNA, the CDR3 is TGCGCCAGCAGCCAAACGGCGGGAGGGTTGACAGATACGCAGTATTTT. Translation gives CASSQTAGGLTDTQYF.

This clone has a single count. In DNA form, the CDR3 reads TGTGCCAGTACCAATATGAACACTGAAGCTTTCTTT. Translation: CASTNMNTEAFF. The chain carries TRBV19 and TRBJ1-1; D remains ambiguous. The CDR3 spans 12 residues. The germline gives CDR1 LNHDA, CDR2 SQIVND (reference sequence). Trimming stripped 7 bases from V and 0 bases from J, with 6 bases between.

The rearrangement uses TRBV28 and TRBJ1-4; 9 nucleotides align to TRBD1. V lost 6 bases and J lost 4; bases outside the gene matches: 6. CDR3 size: 15 residues. The germline CDR1 and CDR2 sequences are MDHEN and SYDVKM. CDR3 in amino acids: CASSPDRGFNEKLFF. The CDR3 DNA reads TGTGCCAGCAGCCCGGACAGGGGTTTTAATGAAAAACTGTTTTTT.

This sequence joins TRBV3-1 (or the pseudogene TRBV3-2) and TRBJ1-4, with D perhaps TRBD1 (5 bases). This CDR3 comprises 13 residues. Germline CDR1 reads LGHDT; CDR2 reads YNNKEL (reference sequence). V shed 1 base and J shed 8 bases, with 8 bases lying between them. This chain's CDR3 is CASSQGRQEKLFF. In DNA form, the CDR3 reads TGTGCCAGCAGCCAAGGTAGACAGGAAAAACTGTTTTTT.

The chain joins TRBV3-1 (or the pseudogene TRBV3-2) to TRBJ2-1; TRBD2 matches 10 bases. The CDR3 loop spans 15 amino acids. Germline assignment: CDR1 LGHDT and CDR2 YNNKEL (reference sequence). V shed 0 bases and J 12 bases; nucleotides not matched to a gene: 8. CDR3 coding DNA: TGTGCCAGCAGCCAAGATTGGGCTAGCGGGGGCGGGCAGTTCTTC. Residues: CASSQDWASGGGQFF.